Below are 6 T cell receptor beta chains sequenced from a single sample in a study of blood T cell repertoires in COVID-19. Assay used: immunoSEQ multiplex PCR; TCRdb lists only in-frame clones, some missing. The sample lists about 210,000 clones; roughly four fifths were seen once. Sequenced: PBMCs or T cells enriched from blood (not recorded which). Receptors originate from a middle-aged man who had recovered from COVID-19.

The chain uses TRBV6-1 and TRBJ1-6; no definite D call. V lost 1 base and J 6 bases, leaving 7 bases between the germline ends. Germline V gene lookup returns CDR1 MNHNS and CDR2 SASEGT. The CDR3 has 14 amino acids. CDR3 nucleotides: TGTGCCAGCAGTGAAGTGACACCTAATTCACCCCTCCACTTT. Translating it yields CASSEVTPNSPLHF.

The V call is TRBV10-2, the J call TRBJ2-7; TRBD2 matches 9 bases. V dropped 6 bases and J dropped 3; count of bases not matched to a gene: 6. This CDR3 contains 14 residues. CDR1 WSHSY and CDR2 SAAADI come from the germline V gene. The CDR3 sequence: CASRTGTSSYEQYF. The CDR3, as DNA: TGCGCCAGCAGAACCGGGACTAGCAGCTACGAGCAGTACTTC.

V gene TRBV5-4 combines with J gene TRBJ1-4; D perhaps matches TRBD1 (6 bases). V was shortened by 3 bases and J by 6 bases, with 15 bases between the two germline ends. Germline V gene lookup returns CDR1 SGHNT and CDR2 YYREEE (reference sequence). This CDR3 has 15 amino acids. The CDR3, as DNA: TGTGCCAGCAGCTCACCAGGGGAAAGTGATGAAAAACTGTTTTTT. It translates to CASSSPGESDEKLFF.

This clone has more than one count but fewer than ten. The chain uses TRBV6-1 and TRBJ1-1; D remains unclear. This CDR3 comprises 13 residues. The V gene lost 2 bases and the J gene lost 2 bases, with 6 bases spanning the gap. Per the germline V gene, CDR1 is MNHNS and CDR2 is SASEGT. The CDR3 coding sequence is TGTGCCAGCAGTGAATCCATCAACACTGAAGCTTTCTTT. This translates into CASSESINTEAFF.

The table lists this clone with a count of one. This chain uses TRBV7-3 with TRBJ2-3; weak D call: TRBD1 (5 bases). V was trimmed by 5 bases and J by 3 bases, leaving 9 bases between them. This CDR3 contains 13 residues. Germline values: CDR1 SGHTA, CDR2 FQGTGA. The CDR3 loop is CASSPRQTDTQYF. As DNA, the CDR3 is TGTGCCAGCAGCCCAAGACAGACAGATACGCAGTATTTT.

The chain employs TRBV25-1 and TRBJ2-2; D perhaps matches TRBD1 (6 bases). Trimming took 6 bases from V and 5 from J, leaving 13 bases between them. Germline values: CDR1 MGHDK, CDR2 SYGVNS. The CDR3 length is 14 residues. This CDR3 reads CASSSTGPTGELFF. As DNA, the CDR3 is TGTGCCAGCAGCTCCACAGGGCCGACCGGGGAGCTGTTTTTT. The variable domain in full, with the rest retrieved from reference TRBV25-1 and TRBJ2-2, is EADIYQTPRYLVIGTGKKITLECSQTMGHDKMYWYQQDPGMELHLIHYSYGVNSTEKGDLSSESTVSRIRTEHFPLTLESARPSHTSQYLCASSSTGPTGELFFGEGSRLTVL.